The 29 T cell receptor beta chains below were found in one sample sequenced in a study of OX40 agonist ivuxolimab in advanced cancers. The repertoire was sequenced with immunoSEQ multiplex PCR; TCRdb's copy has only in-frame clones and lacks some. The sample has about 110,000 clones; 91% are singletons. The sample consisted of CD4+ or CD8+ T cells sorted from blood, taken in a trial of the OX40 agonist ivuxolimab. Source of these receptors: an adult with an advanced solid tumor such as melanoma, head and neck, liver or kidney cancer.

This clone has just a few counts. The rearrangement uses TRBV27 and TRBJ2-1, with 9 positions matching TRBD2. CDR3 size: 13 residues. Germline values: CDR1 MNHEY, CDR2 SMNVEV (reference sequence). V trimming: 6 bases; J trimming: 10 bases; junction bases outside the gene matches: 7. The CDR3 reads CASRGLAQGEQFF. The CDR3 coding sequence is TGTGCCAGCAGGGGACTAGCCCAAGGGGAGCAGTTCTTC.

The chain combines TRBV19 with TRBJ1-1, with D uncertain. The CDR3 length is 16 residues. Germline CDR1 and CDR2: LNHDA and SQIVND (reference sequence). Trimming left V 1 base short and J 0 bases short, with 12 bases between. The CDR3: CASSIARTRMNTEAFF. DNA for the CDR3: TGTGCCAGTAGTATAGCCCGTACTCGGATGAACACTGAAGCTTTCTTT.

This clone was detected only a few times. CDR3 in DNA: TGTGCCAGCAGCACCTCCTGGACTAGCCGGGAAGTCTACGAGCAGTACTTC. Translated, it gives CASSTSWTSREVYEQYF. This chain connects TRBV5-8 to TRBJ2-7; TRBD2 agrees at 8 bases. Trimming took 4 bases from V and 3 from J; bases not matched to a gene: 15. This CDR3 spans 17 amino acids. The V gene's germline CDR1 is SGHTS and CDR2 YDEGEE.

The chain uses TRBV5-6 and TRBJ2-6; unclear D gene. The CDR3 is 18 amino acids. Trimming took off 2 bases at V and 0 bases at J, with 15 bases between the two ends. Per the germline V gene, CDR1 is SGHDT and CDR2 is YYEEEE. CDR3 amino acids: CASSLRAAETSGANVLTF. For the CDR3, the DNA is TGTGCCAGCAGCTTACGGGCCGCGGAAACCTCTGGGGCCAACGTCCTGACTTTC. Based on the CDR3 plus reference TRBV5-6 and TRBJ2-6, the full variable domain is DAGVTQSPTHLIKTRGQQVTLRCSPKSGHDTVSWYQQALGQGPQFIFQYYEEEERQRGNFPDRFSGHQFPNYSSELNVNALLLGDSALYLCASSLRAAETSGANVLTFGAGSRLTVL.

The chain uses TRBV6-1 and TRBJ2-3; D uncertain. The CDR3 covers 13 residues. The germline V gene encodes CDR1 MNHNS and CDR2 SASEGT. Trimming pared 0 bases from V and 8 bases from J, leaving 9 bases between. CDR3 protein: CASSEAFASTQYF. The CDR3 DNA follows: TGTGCCAGCAGTGAAGCGTTTGCCAGTACGCAGTATTTT.

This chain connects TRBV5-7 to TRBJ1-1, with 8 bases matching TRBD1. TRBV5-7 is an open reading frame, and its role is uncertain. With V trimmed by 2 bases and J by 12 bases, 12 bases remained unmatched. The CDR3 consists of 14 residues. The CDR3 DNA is TGTGCCAGCAGCTTAGAGGTTGGGACAGGAAGAACTTTCTTT. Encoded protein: CASSLEVGTGRTFF.

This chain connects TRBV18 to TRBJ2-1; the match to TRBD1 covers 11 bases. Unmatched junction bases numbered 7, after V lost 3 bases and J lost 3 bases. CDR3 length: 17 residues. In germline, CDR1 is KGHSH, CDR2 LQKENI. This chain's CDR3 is CASSPQDGTGGYNEQFF. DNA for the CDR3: TGTGCCAGCTCACCCCAGGATGGGACAGGGGGCTACAATGAGCAGTTCTTC. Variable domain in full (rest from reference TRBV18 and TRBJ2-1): NAGVMQNPRHLVRRRGQEARLRCSPMKGHSHVYWYRQLPEEGLKFMVYLQKENIIDESGMPKERFSAEFPKEGPSILRIQQVVRGDSAAYFCASSPQDGTGGYNEQFFGPGTRLTVL.

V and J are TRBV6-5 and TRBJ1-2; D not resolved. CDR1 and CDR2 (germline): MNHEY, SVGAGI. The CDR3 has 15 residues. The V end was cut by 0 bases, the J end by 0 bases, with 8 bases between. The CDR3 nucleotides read TGTGCCAGCAGTTACTCAAGGTTAGCTAACTATGGCTACACCTTC. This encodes CASSYSRLANYGYTF.

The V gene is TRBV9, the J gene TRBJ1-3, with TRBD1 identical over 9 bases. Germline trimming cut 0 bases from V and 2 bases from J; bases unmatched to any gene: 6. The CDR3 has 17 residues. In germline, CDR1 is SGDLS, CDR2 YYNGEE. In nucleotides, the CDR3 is TGTGCCAGCAGCGTAGTCTCCGGACAGGGGACTGGAAACACCATATATTTT. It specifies CASSVVSGQGTGNTIYF.

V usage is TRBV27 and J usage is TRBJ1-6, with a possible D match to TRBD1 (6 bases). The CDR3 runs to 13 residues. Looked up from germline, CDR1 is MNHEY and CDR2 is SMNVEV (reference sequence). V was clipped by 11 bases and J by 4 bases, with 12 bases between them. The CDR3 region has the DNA TGTGCCTCTAAGGGACAATATAATTCACCCCTCCACTTT. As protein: CASKGQYNSPLHF.

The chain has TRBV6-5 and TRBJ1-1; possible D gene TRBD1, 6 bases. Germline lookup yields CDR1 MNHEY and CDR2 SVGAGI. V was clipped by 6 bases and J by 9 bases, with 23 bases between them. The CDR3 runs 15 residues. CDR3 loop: CASRLVQTGPGKAFF. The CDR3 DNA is TGTGCCAGCAGACTAGTACAGACAGGCCCCGGTAAAGCTTTCTTT.

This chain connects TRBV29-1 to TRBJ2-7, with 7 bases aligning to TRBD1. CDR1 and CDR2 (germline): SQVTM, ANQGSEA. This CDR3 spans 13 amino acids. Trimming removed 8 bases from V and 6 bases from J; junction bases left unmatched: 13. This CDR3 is CSTRGQSDSEQYF. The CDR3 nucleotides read TGCAGCACTAGGGGACAGTCAGACTCCGAGCAGTACTTC.

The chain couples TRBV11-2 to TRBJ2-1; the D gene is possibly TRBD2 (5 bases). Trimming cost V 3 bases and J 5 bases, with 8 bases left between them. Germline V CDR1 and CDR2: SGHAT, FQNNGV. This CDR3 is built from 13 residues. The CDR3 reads CASSLGEDNEQFF. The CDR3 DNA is TGTGCCAGCAGCTTGGGAGAGGACAATGAGCAGTTCTTC.

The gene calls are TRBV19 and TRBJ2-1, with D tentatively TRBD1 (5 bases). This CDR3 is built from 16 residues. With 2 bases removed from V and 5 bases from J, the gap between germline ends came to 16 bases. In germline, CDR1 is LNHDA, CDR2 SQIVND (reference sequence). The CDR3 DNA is TGTGCCAGTAGTATATCCCCTCTGGACACAAACAATGAGCAGTTCTTC. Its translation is CASSISPLDTNNEQFF. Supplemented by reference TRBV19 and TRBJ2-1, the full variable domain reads DGGITQSPKYLFRKEGQNVTLSCEQNLNHDAMYWYRQDPGQGLRLIYYSQIVNDFQKGDIAEGYSVSREKKESFPLTVTSAQKNPTAFYLCASSISPLDTNNEQFFGPGTRLTVL.

The CDR3 spells CASSLLGAGQYF. The CDR3 DNA reads TGTGCCAGCAGCTTACTGGGGGCAGGGCAGTACTTC. The chain couples TRBV7-8 to TRBJ2-7; tentatively, D is TRBD1 (6 bases). V was cut by 2 bases and J by 9 bases, with 11 bases left in between. The CDR3 spans 12 residues. Germline V gene sequence: CDR1 SGHVS, CDR2 FQNEAQ. Variable domain in full (rest from reference TRBV7-8 and TRBJ2-7): GAGVSQSPRYKVAKRGQDVALRCDPISGHVSLFWYQQALGQGPEFLTYFQNEAQLDKSGLPSDRFFAERPEGSVSTLKIQRTQQEDSAVYLCASSLLGAGQYFGPGTRLTVT.

The CDR3 loop reads CASSRTDRGLGNEQFF. In nucleotides, the CDR3 is TGTGCCAGCAGCCGCACGGACAGGGGGCTGGGGAATGAGCAGTTCTTC. The chain is built from TRBV11-2 and TRBJ2-1; TRBD1 agrees at 11 bases. V shed 5 bases and J 7 bases; nucleotides not matched to a gene: 10. CDR1 SGHAT and CDR2 FQNNGV come from the germline V gene. This CDR3 comprises 16 residues. Full variable domain (outside the CDR3, taken from reference TRBV11-2 and TRBJ2-1): EAGVAQSPRYKIIEKRQSVAFWCNPISGHATLYWYQQILGQGPKLLIQFQNNGVVDDSQLPKDRFSAERLKGVDSTLKIQPAKLEDSAVYLCASSRTDRGLGNEQFFGPGTRLTVL.

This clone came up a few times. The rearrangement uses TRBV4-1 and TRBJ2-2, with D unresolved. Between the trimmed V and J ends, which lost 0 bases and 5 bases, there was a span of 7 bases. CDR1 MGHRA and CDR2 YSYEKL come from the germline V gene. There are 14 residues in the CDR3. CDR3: CASSQDRPTGELFF. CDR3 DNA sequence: TGCGCCAGCAGCCAAGATCGGCCAACCGGGGAGCTGTTTTTT.

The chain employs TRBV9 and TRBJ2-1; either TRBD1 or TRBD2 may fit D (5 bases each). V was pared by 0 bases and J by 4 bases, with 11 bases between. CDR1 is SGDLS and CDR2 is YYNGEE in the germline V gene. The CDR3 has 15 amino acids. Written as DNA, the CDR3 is TGTGCCAGCAGCGTAGGTCTAGGGACGTACAATGAGCAGTTCTTC. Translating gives CASSVGLGTYNEQFF. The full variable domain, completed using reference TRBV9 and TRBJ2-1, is DSGVTQTPKHLITATGQRVTLRCSPRSGDLSVYWYQQSLDQGLQFLIQYYNGEERAKGNILERFSAQQFPDLHSELNLSSLELGDSALYFCASSVGLGTYNEQFFGPGTRLTVL.

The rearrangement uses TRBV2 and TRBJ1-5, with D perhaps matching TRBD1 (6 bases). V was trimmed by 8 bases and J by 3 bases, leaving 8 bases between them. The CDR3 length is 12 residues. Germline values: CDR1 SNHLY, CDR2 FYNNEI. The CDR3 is CASRDNNQPQHF. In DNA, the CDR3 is TGTGCCAGCCGGGACAACAATCAGCCCCAGCATTTT.

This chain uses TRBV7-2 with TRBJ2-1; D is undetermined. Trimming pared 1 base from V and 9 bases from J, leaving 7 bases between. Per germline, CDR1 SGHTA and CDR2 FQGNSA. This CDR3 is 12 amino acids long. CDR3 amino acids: CASSLDRSEQFF. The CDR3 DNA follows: TGTGCCAGCAGCTTAGATAGGTCTGAGCAGTTCTTC.

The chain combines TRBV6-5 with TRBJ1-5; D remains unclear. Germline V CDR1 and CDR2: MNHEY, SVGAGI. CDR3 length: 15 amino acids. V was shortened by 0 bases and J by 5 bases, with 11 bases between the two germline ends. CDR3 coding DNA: TGTGCCAGCAGTTACTCATTCAGCAGAGATCAGCCCCAGCATTTT. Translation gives CASSYSFSRDQPQHF.

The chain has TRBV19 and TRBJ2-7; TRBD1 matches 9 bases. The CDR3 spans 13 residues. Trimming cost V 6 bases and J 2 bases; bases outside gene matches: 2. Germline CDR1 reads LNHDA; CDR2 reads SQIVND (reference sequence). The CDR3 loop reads CASSYRGPYEQYF. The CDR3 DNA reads TGTGCCAGTAGCTACAGGGGGCCCTACGAGCAGTACTTC.

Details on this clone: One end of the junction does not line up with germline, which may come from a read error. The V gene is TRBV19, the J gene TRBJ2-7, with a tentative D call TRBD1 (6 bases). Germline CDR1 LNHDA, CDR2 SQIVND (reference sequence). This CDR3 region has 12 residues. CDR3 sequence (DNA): TGTGCCAGTACTACCGTCCAGGGGCCCCGGGACTTC. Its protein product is CASTTVQGPRDF.

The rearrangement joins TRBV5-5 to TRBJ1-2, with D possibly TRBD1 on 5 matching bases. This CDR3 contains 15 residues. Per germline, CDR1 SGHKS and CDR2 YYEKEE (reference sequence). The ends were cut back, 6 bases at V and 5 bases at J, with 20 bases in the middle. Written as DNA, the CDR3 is TGTGCCAGCACCGTGGGGGAGGAAGGGGCGTATGGCTACACCTTC. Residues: CASTVGEEGAYGYTF.

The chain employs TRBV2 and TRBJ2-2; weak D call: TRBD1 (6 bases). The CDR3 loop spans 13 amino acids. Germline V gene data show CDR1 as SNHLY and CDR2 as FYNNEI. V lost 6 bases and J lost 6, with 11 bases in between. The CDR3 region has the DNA TGTGCCAGCAGGTTGACAGGCCCCGGGGAGCTGTTTTTT. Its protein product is CASRLTGPGELFF. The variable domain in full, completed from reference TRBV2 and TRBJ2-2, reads EPEVTQTPSHQVTQMGQEVILRCVPISNHLYFYWYRQILGQKVEFLVSFYNNEISEKSEIFDDQFSVERPDGSNFTLKIRSTKLEDSAMYFCASRLTGPGELFFGEGSRLTVL.

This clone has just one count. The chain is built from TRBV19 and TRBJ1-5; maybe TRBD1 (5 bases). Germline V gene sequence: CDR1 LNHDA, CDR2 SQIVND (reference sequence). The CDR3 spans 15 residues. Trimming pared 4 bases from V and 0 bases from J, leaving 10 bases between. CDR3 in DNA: TGTGCCAGTAGTACGACAGTATTTAGCAATCAGCCCCAGCATTTT. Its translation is CASSTTVFSNQPQHF.

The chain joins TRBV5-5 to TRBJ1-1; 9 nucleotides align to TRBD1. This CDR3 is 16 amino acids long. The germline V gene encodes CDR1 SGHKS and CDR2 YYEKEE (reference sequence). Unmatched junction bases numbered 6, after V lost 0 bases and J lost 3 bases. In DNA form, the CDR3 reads TGTGCCAGCAGCTTGGAGGCCGGGACAGGGTACACTGAAGCTTTCTTT. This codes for CASSLEAGTGYTEAFF.

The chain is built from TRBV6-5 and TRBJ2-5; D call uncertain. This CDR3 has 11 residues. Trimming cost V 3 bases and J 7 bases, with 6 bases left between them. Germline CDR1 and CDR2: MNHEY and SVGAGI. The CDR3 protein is CASSYEVTQYF. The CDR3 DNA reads TGTGCCAGCAGTTATGAGGTGACCCAGTACTTC.

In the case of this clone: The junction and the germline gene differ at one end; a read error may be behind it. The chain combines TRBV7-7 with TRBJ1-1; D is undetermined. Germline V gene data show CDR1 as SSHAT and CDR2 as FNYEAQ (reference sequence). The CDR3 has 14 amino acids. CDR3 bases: TGTGCTAGCAGCTCCAGCACCGGGGACACTGAAGCTTTCTTT. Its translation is CASSSSTGDTEAFF.